The TCR beta chain under discussion was sequenced for a study of blood T cell repertoires in COVID-19. V lost 5 bases to trimming and J lost 4 bases, with 8 bases between them. In germline, CDR1 is SQVTM, CDR2 ANQGSEA. The CDR3 covers 11 residues. Method: immunoSEQ multiplex PCR; TCRdb's copy keeps in-frame clones and lacks some. The table records a few hundred thousand clones, 80% of them present only once. The sequence was collected from a man between 25 and 39 years old with acute COVID-19. Sample: PBMCs or T cells enriched from blood (not recorded which). The chain links TRBV29-1 to TRBJ1-1; D is possibly TRBD1 (5 bases). The CDR3, as DNA: TGCAGCGTTCATGGGGCCACTGAAGCTTTCTTT. This codes for CSVHGATEAFF.